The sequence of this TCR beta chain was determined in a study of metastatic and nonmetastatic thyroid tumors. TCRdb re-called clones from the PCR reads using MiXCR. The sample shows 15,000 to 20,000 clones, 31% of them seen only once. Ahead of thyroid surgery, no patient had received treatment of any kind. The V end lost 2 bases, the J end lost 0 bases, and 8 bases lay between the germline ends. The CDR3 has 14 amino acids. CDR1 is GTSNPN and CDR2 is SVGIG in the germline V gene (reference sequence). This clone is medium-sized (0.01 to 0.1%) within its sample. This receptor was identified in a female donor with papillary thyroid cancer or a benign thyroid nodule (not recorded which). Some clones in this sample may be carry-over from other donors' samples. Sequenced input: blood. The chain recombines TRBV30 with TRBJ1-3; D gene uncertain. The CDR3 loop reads CAWSKVSSGNTIYF. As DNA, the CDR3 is TGTGCCTGGAGTAAAGTCTCCTCTGGAAACACCATATATTTT.